These 13 T cell receptor beta chains originate from one sample sequenced in a study of blood T cell repertoires in COVID-19 (dated by TCRdb to 2019 to 2021). Libraries were built with the immunoSEQ multiplex PCR assay. Imported from immuneACCESS, the table was reduced by TCRdb to in-frame sequences with V and J called. These copies leave out some clones; in studies compared against another copy, an unresolved V gene accounts for under half, and the cause of the remainder is not known. The sample table shows 200,000 to 250,000 clones, and roughly 84% are seen once. Together, the top ten hold approximately 5.1% of the sample. Material: peripheral blood. The receptors were gathered from a woman aged 55-69 years who had recovered from COVID-19.

The chain employs TRBV6-5 and TRBJ1-1; the match to TRBD1 covers 7 bases. J was trimmed by 5 bases and V by 5 bases; bases with no gene match: 5. CDR1 and CDR2 from the germline V gene are MNHEY and SVGAGI. This CDR3 spans 13 amino acids. CDR3 bases: TGTGCCAGCAGTAAAATACAGGGGACTGAAGCTTTCTTT. Protein product: CASSKIQGTEAFF.

The chain is built from TRBV19 and TRBJ1-1, with D unresolved. Trimming stripped 11 bases from V and 1 base from J, with 20 bases between. The germline CDR1 and CDR2 sequences are LNHDA and SQIVND (reference sequence). The CDR3 is 15 residues long. The CDR3 reads CAFLGSGPRNTEAFF. As DNA, the CDR3 is TGTGCCTTCTTGGGTAGCGGACCGCGGAACACTGAAGCTTTCTTT.

This chain joins TRBV6-2 or TRBV6-3 and TRBJ2-7; no definite D call. This CDR3 has 15 residues. Germline V CDR1 and CDR2: MNHEY, SVGEGT. Trimming shortened V by 3 bases and J by 3 bases, and 15 bases separated the two germline ends. CDR3 sequence: CASSYPRRFLYEQYF. CDR3 in DNA: TGTGCCAGCAGTTATCCTAGGCGTTTTCTCTACGAGCAGTACTTC.

V usage is TRBV29-1 and J usage is TRBJ2-1; perhaps TRBD1 as D (6 bases). CDR1 is SQVTM and CDR2 is ANQGSEA in the germline V gene. This CDR3 contains 14 residues. Trimming stripped 3 bases from V and 0 bases from J, with 9 bases between. CDR3 sequence: CSVDSRGSYNEQFF. CDR3 nucleotides: TGCAGCGTTGATTCCAGGGGCTCCTACAATGAGCAGTTCTTC.

This chain joins TRBV7-2 and TRBJ2-7; D may be TRBD2 (6 bases). The germline V and J ends were trimmed by 4 bases and 1 base, with 17 bases remaining between them. The CDR3 covers 16 residues. Germline assignment: CDR1 SGHTA and CDR2 FQGNSA. Here the CDR3 reads CASSSPRDWISYEQYF. The DNA of the CDR3 is TGTGCCAGCAGCTCCCCCCGGGACTGGATATCCTACGAGCAGTACTTC.

The chain joins TRBV2 to TRBJ1-3; D possibly corresponds to TRBD1 (6 bases). This CDR3 region has 13 residues. Trimming stripped 6 bases from V and 4 bases from J, with 10 bases between. The germline V gene has CDR1 SNHLY and CDR2 FYNNEI. CDR3 nucleotides: TGTGCCAGCAGGGGGACAAACGGAAACACCATATATTTT. Translation gives CASRGTNGNTIYF.

This chain joins TRBV5-1 and TRBJ2-4, with D maybe TRBD1 (6 bases). The CDR3 is made up of 16 amino acids. In germline, CDR1 is SGHRS, CDR2 YFSETQ. The ends were cut back, 0 bases at V and 9 bases at J, with 19 bases in the middle. The CDR3 protein is CASSLVLGADLAIQYF. CDR3 nucleotide sequence: TGCGCCAGCAGCTTGGTCCTGGGGGCCGATTTGGCCATTCAGTACTTC.

The chain carries TRBV5-1 and TRBJ2-3; D possibly corresponds to TRBD2 (6 bases). The V gene lost 3 bases and the J gene lost 2 bases, with 16 bases spanning the gap. This CDR3 is built from 16 residues. The germline V gene has CDR1 SGHRS and CDR2 YFSETQ. The CDR3 here is CASSWGVSGNTDTQYF. CDR3 sequence (DNA): TGCGCCAGCAGCTGGGGGGTTAGCGGAAACACAGATACGCAGTATTTT.

Here the CDR3 reads CASRGAQTNEKLFF. Written as DNA, the CDR3 is TGTGCCAGCAGGGGGGCGCAGACTAATGAAAAACTGTTTTTT. The chain employs TRBV6-6 and TRBJ1-4, with a possible D match to TRBD1 (6 bases). The CDR3 sequence is 14 residues long. V shed 6 bases and J shed 2 bases, with 10 bases lying between them. Germline assignment: CDR1 MNHNY and CDR2 SVGAGI (reference sequence).

This clone was seen repeatedly, ten times or more. The rearrangement uses TRBV28 and TRBJ2-7, with a possible D match to TRBD2 (6 bases). The CDR3 has 13 amino acids. V was cut by 6 bases and J by 7 bases, with 16 bases left in between. From germline, CDR1 is MDHEN and CDR2 SYDVKM. CDR3 coding DNA: TGTGCCAGCAGACCAGCGGGCGCCCTGGAGCAGTACTTC. Protein product: CASRPAGALEQYF.

This sequence joins TRBV6-1 and TRBJ1-5; D is unresolved. This CDR3 is 14 amino acids long. CDR1 and CDR2 (germline): MNHNS, SASEGT. V lost 2 bases and J lost 2, with 7 bases in between. CDR3 region: CASSESGRNQPQHF. The CDR3 coding sequence is TGTGCCAGCAGTGAAAGCGGCCGCAATCAGCCCCAGCATTTT.

The chain carries TRBV21-1 and TRBJ2-5; TRBD2 is the table's D call, not checked against the DNA. TRBV21-1 is recorded as a pseudogene. The CDR3 consists of 20 residues. The CDR3 spells CASSKGTSTSGGHDQETQYF. The CDR3 coding sequence is TGTGCCAGCAGCAAAGGGACCTCTACTAGCGGGGGGCATGATCAAGAGACCCAGTACTTC.

J is TRBJ1-4 and V is TRBV30, with no clear D. CDR1 is GTSNPN and CDR2 is SVGIG in the germline V gene (reference sequence). Trimming removed 1 base at V and 7 bases at J, with 19 bases between. The CDR3 runs to 16 residues. As DNA, the CDR3 is TGTGCCTGGAGTGCCAACCTGGTCCCGGGTGGTGAAAAACTGTTTTTT. It translates to CAWSANLVPGGEKLFF.